A single TCR beta chain is shown here with its context. Its antigen is unidentified. The PCR was carried out with 60 Vbeta primers and 13 Jbeta primers. Study processing details: About 11 million of roughly 81 million unique TCR beta chains were shared, per a later count. This table comes from immunoSEQ multiplex PCR, and its TCRdb copy is limited to in-frame clones, with some not included. The V and J calls and the clone size are those of that table, but D and trimming were determined from the DNA. The repertoire consists of around 100,000 clones, with less than 80% occurring once and the leading ten covering less than 4.5%. The germline V gene has CDR1 SQVTM and CDR2 ANQGSEA. The V and J ends lost 7 bases and 1 base, in that order; junction bases with no gene match: 2. CDR3 size: 12 residues. This sample is drawn from a study of cytomegalovirus exposure and HLA in healthy donors. Findings and limits, study-wide: Serostatus for CMV was the only available immune exposure information. Upon later analysis, HLA-associated TCR beta chains proved more clonally expanded than other, equally common chains.

This receptor was taken from a man aged 30-40 years in good health and CMV-seropositive. The sample taken for sequencing was PBMCs. This sequence joins TRBV29-1 and TRBJ2-3, with 7 bases that match TRBD1. The CDR3 DNA reads TGCAGCGCCGGACAGGGCACAGATACGCAGTATTTT. Translating gives CSAGQGTDTQYF.